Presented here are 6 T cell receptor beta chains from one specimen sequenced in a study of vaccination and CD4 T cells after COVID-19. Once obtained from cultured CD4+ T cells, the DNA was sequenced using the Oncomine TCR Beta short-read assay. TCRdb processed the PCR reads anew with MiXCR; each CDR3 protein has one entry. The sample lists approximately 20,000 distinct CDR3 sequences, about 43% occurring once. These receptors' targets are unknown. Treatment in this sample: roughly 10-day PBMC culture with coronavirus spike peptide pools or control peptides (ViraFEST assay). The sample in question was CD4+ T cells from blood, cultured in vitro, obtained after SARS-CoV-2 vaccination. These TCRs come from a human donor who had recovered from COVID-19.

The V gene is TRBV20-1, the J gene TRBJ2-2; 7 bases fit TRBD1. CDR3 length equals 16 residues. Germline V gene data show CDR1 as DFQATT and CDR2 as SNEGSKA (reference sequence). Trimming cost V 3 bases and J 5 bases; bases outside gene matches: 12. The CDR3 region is CSASRNGRGMTGELFF. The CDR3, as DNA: TGCAGTGCTAGTAGGAACGGCAGGGGGATGACCGGGGAGCTGTTTTTT.

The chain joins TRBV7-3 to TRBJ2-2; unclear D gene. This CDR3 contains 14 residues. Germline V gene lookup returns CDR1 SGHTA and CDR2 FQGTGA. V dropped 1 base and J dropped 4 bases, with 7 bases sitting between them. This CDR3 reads CASSLRRSTGELFF. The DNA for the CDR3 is TGTGCCAGCAGCTTAAGGCGTAGCACCGGGGAGCTGTTTTTT.

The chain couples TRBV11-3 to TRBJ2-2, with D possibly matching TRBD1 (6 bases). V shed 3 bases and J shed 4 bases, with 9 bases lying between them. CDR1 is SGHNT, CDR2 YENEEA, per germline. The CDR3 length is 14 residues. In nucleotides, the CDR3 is TGTGCCAGCAGCTTGTACAGGGTCACCGGGGAGCTGTTTTTT. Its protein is CASSLYRVTGELFF.

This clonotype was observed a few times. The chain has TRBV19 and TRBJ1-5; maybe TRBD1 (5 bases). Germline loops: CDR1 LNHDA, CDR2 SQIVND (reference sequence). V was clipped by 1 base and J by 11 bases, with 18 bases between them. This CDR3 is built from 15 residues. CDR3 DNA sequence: TGTGCCAGTAGTATAGTAGGGGCGGGTAGAAGGGCCCAGCATTTT. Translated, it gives CASSIVGAGRRAQHF.

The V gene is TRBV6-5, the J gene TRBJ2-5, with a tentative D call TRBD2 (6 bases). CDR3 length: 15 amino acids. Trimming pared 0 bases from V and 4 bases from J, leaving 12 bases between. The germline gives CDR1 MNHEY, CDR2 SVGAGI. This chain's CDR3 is CASSYSKAAGETQYF. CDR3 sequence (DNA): TGTGCCAGCAGTTACTCGAAGGCAGCGGGAGAGACCCAGTACTTC.

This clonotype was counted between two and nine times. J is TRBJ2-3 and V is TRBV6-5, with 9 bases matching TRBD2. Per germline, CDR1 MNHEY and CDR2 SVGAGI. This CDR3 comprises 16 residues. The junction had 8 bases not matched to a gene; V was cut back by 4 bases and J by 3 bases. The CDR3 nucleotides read TGTGCCAGCAGTTCCGCAGCGGGGGGAGTAACAGATACGCAGTATTTT. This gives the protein CASSSAAGGVTDTQYF.